The sequence of this T cell receptor (beta chain) was determined in a study of T cell changes during pregnancy in multiple sclerosis. Only in-frame clones appear in the TCRdb table, and some are missing; sequencing was by immunoSEQ multiplex PCR. Of roughly 48,000 clones listed, 85% to 95% are singletons. Trimming took off 0 bases at V and 3 bases at J, with 9 bases between the two ends. Germline lookup yields CDR1 SGHVS and CDR2 FQNEAQ. This CDR3 is 14 amino acids long. The sequence came from a female donor with multiple sclerosis, enrolled in a pregnancy study. The chain employs TRBV7-8 and TRBJ2-7; a weak D match, TRBD2 (5 bases). The sequencing used CD8+ T cells from peripheral blood mononuclear cells, collected in the first trimester of pregnancy. The CDR3 coding sequence is TGTGCCAGCAGCTTAGCGGGAGCGGACTACGAGCAGTACTTC. Translated, it gives CASSLAGADYEQYF.